The source of this T cell receptor (beta chain) is a study of blood T cell repertoires in COVID-19. Study in general: PBMCs, B-cell-depleted T cells, or T cells were the source of the cDNA or gDNA that made up the material.

Generated by immunoSEQ multiplex PCR, the TCRdb table keeps only in-frame clones and is missing some. The sample has 250,000 or so clones, 87% seen once. Recovered status in Cohort 3 required two negative PCRs, clearance, or symptom resolution. This receptor was identified in a man younger than 45 who had recovered from COVID-19. Input material: PBMCs or T cells enriched from blood (not recorded which).

The CDR3: CASSMTSGSYNEQFF. CDR3 sequence (DNA): TGTGCCAGCAGTATGACTAGCGGATCCTACAATGAGCAGTTCTTC. The chain uses TRBV27 and TRBJ2-1; 9 positions match TRBD2. This CDR3 region has 15 residues. The J segment lost 1 base and the V segment lost 5 bases, leaving 3 bases of the junction unmatched. Germline CDR1 and CDR2: MNHEY and SMNVEV (reference sequence).